These 9 T cell receptor beta chains were sequenced from one sample in a study of shared clonotypes between healthy human individuals. Method: immunoSEQ multiplex PCR; TCRdb's copy keeps in-frame clones and lacks some. The sample carries about 1 million clones, roughly 75% recorded once. Sequenced: memory CD4+ T cells sorted from blood. As to subset: CD45RA-negative fraction. Source of these receptors: a man aged 18 to 29 in good health.

V is TRBV7-6 and J is TRBJ2-5; TRBD1 agrees at 7 bases. This CDR3 has 13 amino acids. V shed 5 bases, J shed 5 bases, and the junction held 5 bases outside the gene matches. Germline values: CDR1 SGHVS, CDR2 FNYEAQ. The CDR3 loop is CASSLQGSETQYF. The DNA of the CDR3 is TGTGCCAGCAGCCTACAGGGGTCGGAGACCCAGTACTTC.

This sequence joins TRBV14 and TRBJ2-4; 9 positions match TRBD1. Germline V gene data show CDR1 as SGHDN and CDR2 as FVKESK. V was clipped by 4 bases and J by 1 base; unmatched bases: 8. This CDR3 region has 17 residues. The CDR3 loop is CASSPNTQGAAKNIQYF. The CDR3 region has the DNA TGTGCCAGCAGCCCCAATACACAGGGGGCGGCCAAAAACATTCAGTACTTC.

CDR3 DNA sequence: TGTGCCAGCAGCCGAGCCGCGGGTAACACCGGGGAGCTGTTTTTT. Amino acids: CASSRAAGNTGELFF. J is TRBJ2-2 and V is TRBV5-4; tentatively, D is TRBD2 (5 bases). The ends were cut back, 4 bases at V and 2 bases at J, with 12 bases in the middle. This CDR3 region has 15 residues. CDR1 and CDR2 from the germline V gene are SGHNT and YYREEE (reference sequence).

The chain combines TRBV5-8 with TRBJ1-4; 9 nucleotides align to TRBD1. CDR3 size: 15 residues. V shed 4 bases and J 6 bases; nucleotides not matched to a gene: 7. CDR1 and CDR2 (germline): SGHTS, YDEGEE. CDR3 coding DNA: TGTGCCAGCAGCAAAGGGACAGGGCATGATGAAAAACTGTTTTTT. This encodes CASSKGTGHDEKLFF.

J is TRBJ1-5 and V is TRBV19; D unresolved. V lost 6 bases and J lost 4, with 13 bases in between. The CDR3 has 14 amino acids. Germline values: CDR1 LNHDA, CDR2 SQIVND (reference sequence). The CDR3 sequence is CASRSSGVNQPQHF. The CDR3 nucleotides are TGTGCCAGTAGGAGTTCGGGTGTAAATCAGCCCCAGCATTTT.

This CDR3 reads CASSVAGEGNEQFF. CDR3 nucleotide sequence: TGTGCCAGCAGTGTAGCGGGGGAGGGCAATGAGCAGTTCTTC. The rearrangement uses TRBV11-1 and TRBJ2-1; TRBD2 matches at 9 bases. Germline CDR1 reads SGHAT; CDR2 reads FQDESV (reference sequence). V was pared by 6 bases and J by 6 bases, with 6 bases of the junction left unmatched. The CDR3 is made up of 14 amino acids. Looking up the rest from reference TRBV11-1 and TRBJ2-1 gives the full variable domain: EAEVAQSPRYKITEKSQAVAFWCDPISGHATLYWYRQILGQGPELLVQFQDESVVDDSQLPKDRFSAERLKGVDSTLKIQPAELGDSAMYLCASSVAGEGNEQFFGPGTRLTVL.

This clone was picked up many times. CDR3 sequence (DNA): TGTGCCTGGAGCCGGGTGATGGACTACACCTTC. Amino acid sequence: CAWSRVMDYTF. The chain joins TRBV30 to TRBJ1-2; D gene uncertain. This CDR3 has 11 amino acids. The germline V gene has CDR1 GTSNPN and CDR2 SVGIG (reference sequence). V was clipped by 3 bases and J by 10 bases, with 12 bases between them.

V gene TRBV4-1 combines with J gene TRBJ2-5, with TRBD2 matching over 10 bases. V lost 4 bases and J lost 5; bases outside the gene matches: 7. Germline-derived CDR1 and CDR2 are MGHRA and YSYEKL. CDR3 size: 15 residues. The DNA of the CDR3 is TGCGCCAGCAGCCCGACAGCGGGGGGGGTTGAGACCCAGTACTTC. This translates into CASSPTAGGVETQYF.

As to this clone: This same CDR3 is encoded by further DNA sequences in the sample. The chain uses TRBV11-2 and TRBJ1-1; maybe TRBD1 (6 bases). Between the trimmed V and J ends, which lost 4 bases and 4 bases, there was a span of 10 bases. Germline CDR1 and CDR2: SGHAT and FQNNGV. The CDR3 contains 13 residues. The CDR3 spells CASSSRQVTEAFF. CDR3 DNA sequence: TGTGCCAGCAGCTCCCGACAGGTCACTGAAGCTTTCTTT.